This T cell receptor (beta chain) was captured in a study of T cell repertoires in cytomegalovirus infection. CDR1 is SGHRS and CDR2 is YFSETQ in the germline V gene. The CDR3 consists of 14 residues. The V and J ends lost 5 bases and 2 bases respectively, with 13 bases between them. TCRdb itself ran the reads through MiXCR, one entry per CDR3 protein. This sample yields under 250,000 distinct CDR3 sequences, of which 9% to 15% are seen a single time; 1.5% to 2% belongs to the top ten. This clonotype was obtained from a human donor in good health (CMV status not recorded). Some clones in this sample may be carry-over from other donors' samples. Specimen: PBMCs. V gene TRBV5-1 combines with J gene TRBJ1-1, with D possibly being TRBD1 (5 bases). The CDR3 bases are TGCGCCAGCAGAAGGGACGCGGGAAACACTGAAGCTTTCTTT. Its protein is CASRRDAGNTEAFF.